This T cell receptor (beta chain) was captured in a study of T cell responses to AZD1222 COVID-19 vaccine. Broader study findings: Most donors were white British and more were female, and clonal diversity was possibly underestimated. At study baseline, merely five or six AZD1222 recipients were seropositive.

CDR1 and CDR2 from the germline V gene are SEHNR and FQNEAQ (reference sequence). V trimming: 4 bases; J trimming: 8 bases; junction bases outside the gene matches: 11. The CDR3 totals 15 residues. Profiled with immunoSEQ multiplex PCR; TCRdb holds only in-frame clones, not every one. The table has 100,000 or so clones, roughly nine tenths seen once. A word on this clone: Its antigen is not known.

The chain recombines TRBV7-9 with TRBJ2-4; 7 bases are a match to TRBD2. The TCR was taken from an adult in good health. The sample in question was peripheral blood, obtained on day 0 of AZD1222 vaccination. The CDR3 spells CASSSPRTRRDIQYF. The CDR3 region has the DNA TGTGCCAGCAGCTCTCCCCGGACTAGACGGGACATTCAGTACTTC.